This TCR beta chain was recorded in a study of blood T cell repertoires in COVID-19. The ends were cut back, 3 bases at V and 7 bases at J, with 15 bases in the middle. The CDR3 has 15 amino acids. Germline lookup yields CDR1 SGHAT and CDR2 FQNNGV. Here immunoSEQ multiplex PCR was the method, and the copy in TCRdb shows in-frame clones only, minus some. The table shows about 100,000 clones, with more than 75% occurring only once. The chain employs TRBV11-2 and TRBJ1-4; a weak D match, TRBD1 (5 bases). The sample taken for sequencing was peripheral blood. The TCR sequence derives from a man aged 50 or older with active or convalescent COVID-19. The CDR3 DNA follows: TGTGCCAGCAGCTTTACTCAGGGCCTGGCTGAAAAACTGTTTTTT. It specifies CASSFTQGLAEKLFF.